This T cell receptor (beta chain) stems from a study of blood T cell repertoires in COVID-19. The wider study: The study drew acute and convalescent COVID-19 samples from the United States, Italy and Spain. Nucleic acid was either cDNA or gDNA, and it came from T cells, B-cell-depleted T cells, or PBMCs.

This CDR3 is built from 14 residues. Germline V CDR1 and CDR2: GTSNPN, SVGIG (reference sequence). V shed 1 base and J 5 bases; nucleotides not matched to a gene: 5. Original processing notes: Nucleated cell number was recorded as an estimate derived from reference gene primer amplification. Only in-frame clones appear in the TCRdb table, and some are missing; sequencing was by immunoSEQ multiplex PCR. The DNA was the basis for D and trimming; V, J and clone size are from that table. The top ten clones hold around 1.5% of a sample with 130,000 to 150,000 clones, 89% of them seen once. The specimen sequenced was peripheral blood. The sequence was obtained from a human donor in a cohort sampled during active COVID-19. The chain links TRBV30 to TRBJ1-2, with TRBD1 matching 9 bases. The CDR3 loop reads CAWSGGTGRYGYTF. In DNA form, the CDR3 reads TGTGCCTGGAGTGGGGGGACAGGGAGGTATGGCTACACCTTC.